This T cell receptor (beta chain) was observed in a study of T cell clusters in autoimmune cytopenias. This clonotype ranks as medium-sized in terms of frequency. Its antigen is not identified. This CDR3 is built from 12 residues. From germline, CDR1 is MNHEY and CDR2 SVGAGI. About 37,500 genome equivalents of blood DNA were amplified for TRB. TRB was amplified by touch-down multiplex PCR, primer pools A and B combined. For each CDR3 protein, TCRdb gives one entry from its re-call of the multiplex PCR reads, without DNA. In all, the sample yields thousands of distinct CDR3 sequences. Study findings and constraints: Healthy donors had roughly 3-fold more exclusive TRB clusters than active autoimmune hepatitis patients.

The sequencing sample was made of peripheral blood. The gene calls are TRBV6-5 and TRBJ1-2; TCRdb gives TRBD1 as the D gene, but with no DNA this cannot be confirmed. The clonotype comes from a human donor with an autoimmune cytopenia or autoimmune hepatitis (not recorded which). CDR3 protein: CASSKGNYGYTF.